One sample yielded the 26 T cell receptor beta chains listed below, sequenced in a study of T cell repertoires in cytomegalovirus infection. In TCRdb, the reads were re-called with MiXCR into one record per CDR3 protein. The sample has about 250,000 distinct CDR3 sequences; around 6.2% are singletons. The sequencing sample was made of PBMCs. The receptors derive from a human donor in good health (CMV status not recorded). Some clones in this sample may be carry-over from other donors' samples.

This clonotype was seen ten or more times. The chain links TRBV7-2 to TRBJ2-6; TRBD1 is a possible D gene (6 bases). CDR3 length equals 15 residues. Germline V CDR1 and CDR2: SGHTA, FQGNSA. Trimming shortened V by 5 bases and J by 5 bases, and 13 bases separated the two germline ends. CDR3 sequence: CASSRRQDRANVLTF. The CDR3 DNA reads as TGTGCCAGCAGCCGACGACAGGATAGGGCCAACGTCCTGACTTTC.

In this sample, this clonotype turned up many times. The chain joins TRBV7-2 to TRBJ2-5; D perhaps matches TRBD1 (5 bases). Trimming pared 2 bases from V and 0 bases from J, leaving 19 bases between. Germline V gene data show CDR1 as SGHTA and CDR2 as FQGNSA. There are 18 residues in the CDR3. CDR3 sequence: CASSLRWKSRQNQETQYF. DNA for the CDR3: TGTGCCAGCAGCTTACGGTGGAAAAGTCGACAGAACCAAGAGACCCAGTACTTC.

There are many counts of this clonotype. One junction end does not reproduce the germline sequence, and a read error may be involved. The rearrangement joins TRBV7-2 to TRBJ1-1; D is unclear. The CDR3 consists of 15 residues. Germline V gives CDR1 SGHTA, CDR2 FQGNSA. The CDR3 coding sequence is TGTGTCAGCAGCTTAATCCCCAGCCTGGGGACTGAAGCTTTCTTT. This translates into CVSSLIPSLGTEAFF.

This clonotype showed up many times. The chain links TRBV7-2 to TRBJ1-2, with D perhaps TRBD1 (6 bases). The CDR3 extends over 13 amino acids. Germline CDR1 and CDR2: SGHTA and FQGNSA. The V gene lost 5 bases and the J gene lost 3 bases, with 10 bases spanning the gap. CDR3 sequence: CASSPRQDYGYTF. DNA for the CDR3: TGTGCCAGCAGCCCGCGACAGGACTATGGCTACACCTTC.

This clonotype was found many times. The gene calls are TRBV7-6 and TRBJ1-1; no reliable D call. Germline V CDR1 and CDR2: SGHVS, FNYEAQ. V was shortened by 0 bases and J by 0 bases, with 11 bases between the two germline ends. This CDR3 has 16 residues. The CDR3 protein is CASSLAGGQLNTEAFF. CDR3 coding DNA: TGTGCCAGCAGCTTAGCAGGCGGTCAGCTGAACACTGAAGCTTTCTTT.

This clonotype was seen repeatedly, ten times or more. The rearrangement uses TRBV7-2 and TRBJ2-4; 7 positions agree with TRBD2. J was trimmed by 3 bases and V by 5 bases; bases with no gene match: 7. Germline values: CDR1 SGHTA, CDR2 FQGNSA. The CDR3 covers 15 residues. CDR3 residues: CASSRGESGKNIQYF. The CDR3 nucleotides are TGTGCCAGCAGCCGGGGGGAGTCGGGCAAAAACATTCAGTACTTC.

This clonotype showed up many times. V usage is TRBV7-2 and J usage is TRBJ2-7, with 8 bases fitting TRBD1. CDR3 length: 14 residues. The germline gives CDR1 SGHTA, CDR2 FQGNSA. Losses at the gene ends were 3 bases for V and 6 bases for J; bases not matched to a gene: 7. CDR3 sequence (DNA): TGTGCCAGCAGCTTCGGGACAGGCCCGACCGAGCAGTACTTC. This translates into CASSFGTGPTEQYF. The full variable domain, its missing parts supplied by reference TRBV7-2 and TRBJ2-7, is GAGVSQSPSNKVTEKGKDVELRCDPISGHTALYWYRQSLGQGLEFLIYFQGNSAPDKSGLPSDRFSAERTGGSVSTLTIQRTQQEDSAVYLCASSFGTGPTEQYFGPGTRLTVT.

At least ten counts were recorded for this clonotype. The chain couples TRBV6-2 or TRBV6-3 to TRBJ1-5, with unresolved D. Looked up from germline, CDR1 is MNHEY and CDR2 is SVGEGT. The V end lost 5 bases, the J end lost 3 bases, and 20 bases lay between the germline ends. The CDR3 spans 17 residues. The CDR3 bases are TGTGCCAGCAGTCCCTCCTTAGACAAATTTCCCAATCAGCCCCAGCATTTT. Residues: CASSPSLDKFPNQPQHF.

This clonotype was counted at least ten times. This chain uses TRBV7-2 with TRBJ1-5, with a possible D match to TRBD1 (5 bases). V shed 1 base and J shed 0 bases, with 13 bases lying between them. This CDR3 is 17 amino acids long. The germline CDR1 and CDR2 sequences are SGHTA and FQGNSA. The CDR3 here is CASSLVSTVYSNQPQHF. The CDR3 DNA reads as TGTGCCAGCAGCTTAGTATCGACAGTTTATAGCAATCAGCCCCAGCATTTT.

V is TRBV2 and J is TRBJ1-1, with D maybe TRBD1 (6 bases). CDR1 and CDR2 (germline): SNHLY, FYNNEI. Deletions cut 4 bases from V and 7 bases from J, with 19 bases between. The CDR3 covers 15 residues. Here the CDR3 DNA reads TGTGCCAGCAGTGGTTACGGTTCAGGGGCCAGTGAAGCTTTCTTT. This translates into CASSGYGSGASEAFF.

This clonotype was found many times. The CDR3 region has the DNA TGTGCCAGCCCGAGGACTAGCGGGGGCCTTATAGGGAACACCGGGGAGCTGTTTTTT. Translation gives CASPRTSGGLIGNTGELFF. V is TRBV6-6 and J is TRBJ2-2; 13 bases agree with TRBD2. The CDR3 covers 19 residues. Germline V gene lookup returns CDR1 MNHNY and CDR2 SVGAGI (reference sequence). V was clipped by 8 bases and J by 1 base; unmatched bases: 13.

This clonotype was counted many times. The rearrangement joins TRBV12-3 or TRBV12-4 to TRBJ1-1, with D perhaps TRBD1 (5 bases). The CDR3 spans 15 residues. Between the trimmed V and J ends, which lost 5 bases and 5 bases, there was a span of 18 bases. The chain's CDR3 is CASSRLLGEITEAFF. CDR3 DNA sequence: TGTGCCAGCAGTCGCCTATTGGGGGAAATTACTGAAGCTTTCTTT.

This clonotype showed up many times. The rearrangement links TRBV12-5 to TRBJ2-1, with 8 positions matching TRBD1. Germline assignment: CDR1 LGHNT and CDR2 FRNRAP. This CDR3 is built from 15 residues. The junction had 6 bases not matched to a gene; V was cut back by 7 bases and J by 1 base. In DNA, the CDR3 is TGTGCTAGTGCCTCCGGGACAGGTTCCTACAATGAGCAGTTCTTC. This encodes CASASGTGSYNEQFF. Looking up the rest from reference TRBV12-5 and TRBJ2-1 gives the full variable domain: DARVTQTPRHKVTEMGQEVTMRCQPILGHNTVFWYRQTMMQGLELLAYFRNRAPLDDSGMPKDRFSAEMPDATLATLKIQPSEPRDSAVYFCASASGTGSYNEQFFGPGTRLTVL.

This clonotype was seen a handful of times. CDR3 sequence (DNA): TGTGCCAGCAGCCCCCAACTAGCGGGGAATGAGCAGTTCTTC. It encodes CASSPQLAGNEQFF. V usage is TRBV13 and J usage is TRBJ2-1; 10 bases agree with TRBD2. The germline CDR1 and CDR2 sequences are PRHDT and FYEKMQ (reference sequence). This CDR3 spans 14 amino acids. The V gene end was trimmed by 5 bases and the J gene end by 7 bases; junction bases not matched to a gene: 5.

This chain connects TRBV5-4 to TRBJ2-2; 7 bases fit TRBD1. V lost 4 bases and J lost 4; bases outside the gene matches: 10. The CDR3 runs 16 residues. Per germline, CDR1 SGHNT and CDR2 YYREEE (reference sequence). The DNA for the CDR3 is TGTGCCAGCAGCCCGGGACAGTTGAGAACCACCGGGGAGCTGTTTTTT. Translation gives CASSPGQLRTTGELFF.

This chain joins TRBV7-9 and TRBJ1-1; D gene ambiguous. There are 10 residues in the CDR3. The V and J ends lost 5 bases and 9 bases respectively, with 7 bases between them. The germline gives CDR1 SEHNR, CDR2 FQNEAQ (reference sequence). The CDR3 loop is CASSPAQAFF. The CDR3 DNA follows: TGTGCCAGCAGCCCCGCCCAAGCTTTCTTT.

This clonotype was recorded a few times. The chain links TRBV7-9 to TRBJ1-2, with D unclear. Trimming stripped 5 bases from V and 6 bases from J, with 19 bases between. The CDR3 spans 15 residues. Germline CDR1 reads SEHNR; CDR2 reads FQNEAQ (reference sequence). CDR3 in amino acids: CASSPQVLLDDGYTF. The CDR3 coding sequence is TGTGCCAGCAGCCCGCAAGTCCTTCTTGATGATGGCTACACCTTC.

The chain is built from TRBV20-1 and TRBJ2-1; the D call may be TRBD1 or TRBD2 (5 bases each). The CDR3 totals 13 residues. CDR1 and CDR2 from the germline V gene are DFQATT and SNEGSKA (reference sequence). The ends were cut back, 2 bases at V and 8 bases at J, with 13 bases in the middle. CDR3 in amino acids: CSARNFQGDEQFF. Written as DNA, the CDR3 is TGCAGTGCTAGAAACTTCCAGGGAGATGAGCAGTTCTTC.

As to this clonotype: Since a much larger clone is just one base distant, this may be a read error. This CDR3 is CSTRDIGTEAFF. The CDR3 DNA sequence: TGCAGTACTAGAGATATTGGCACTGAAGCTTTCTTT. The gene calls are TRBV20-1 and TRBJ1-1; D unclear. In germline, CDR1 is DFQATT, CDR2 SNEGSKA (reference sequence). The CDR3 is 12 amino acids.

This clonotype was counted at least ten times. V and J are TRBV30 and TRBJ1-5; D call uncertain. This CDR3 spans 12 amino acids. Germline CDR1 reads GTSNPN; CDR2 reads SVGIG (reference sequence). Trimming cost V 2 bases and J 6 bases, with 8 bases left between them. The CDR3 spells CAWSTDRQPQHF. As DNA, the CDR3 is TGTGCCTGGAGTACAGACCGTCAGCCCCAGCATTTT.

This clonotype showed up many times. The chain joins TRBV2 to TRBJ1-1; perhaps TRBD1 as D (5 bases). The germline CDR1 and CDR2 sequences are SNHLY and FYNNEI. The CDR3 is made up of 10 amino acids. Deletions cut 6 bases from V and 11 bases from J, with 10 bases between. In nucleotides, the CDR3 is TGTGCCAGCAGGGCAGGGAAGGCTTTCTTT. The encoded protein is CASRAGKAFF.

This clonotype was counted between two and nine times. This chain links TRBV13 with TRBJ1-1, with D perhaps matching TRBD1 (5 bases). Germline CDR1 reads PRHDT; CDR2 reads FYEKMQ (reference sequence). The length of the CDR3 is 14 residues. V was shortened by 7 bases and J by 4 bases, with 16 bases between the two germline ends. The CDR3 coding sequence is TGTGCCAGCAACGGACGGGGGGGATTCACTGAAGCTTTCTTT. It is translated as CASNGRGGFTEAFF. Filled out from reference TRBV13 and TRBJ1-1, the complete variable domain reads AAGVIQSPRHLIKEKRETATLKCYPIPRHDTVYWYQQGPGQDPQFLISFYEKMQSDKGSIPDRFSAQQFSDYHSELNMSSLELGDSALYFCASNGRGGFTEAFFGQGTRLTVV.

The rearrangement links TRBV5-6 to TRBJ2-2; D unresolved. Germline V gene sequence: CDR1 SGHDT, CDR2 YYEEEE. This CDR3 is built from 17 residues. Deletions cut 4 bases from V and 0 bases from J, with 16 bases between. The CDR3 protein is CASSRMGAESNTGELFF. In DNA, the CDR3 is TGTGCCAGCAGCCGCATGGGCGCTGAGTCGAACACCGGGGAGCTGTTTTTT.

This clonotype occurred many times. CDR3 DNA: TGCAGTGCTAGAGATAACCGGGACACTGAAGCTTTCTTT. Translated, it gives CSARDNRDTEAFF. The chain joins TRBV20-1 to TRBJ1-1; D ambiguous. The CDR3 extends over 13 amino acids. Trimming removed 0 bases from V and 3 bases from J, with 8 bases in between. The germline CDR1 and CDR2 sequences are DFQATT and SNEGSKA (reference sequence).

This clonotype was counted at least ten times. The chain links TRBV7-9 to TRBJ1-5; a weak D match, TRBD1 (6 bases). V lost 8 bases and J lost 11, with 16 bases in between. The CDR3 covers 12 residues. Per the germline V gene, CDR1 is SEHNR and CDR2 is FQNEAQ (reference sequence). CDR3 in amino acids: CASGEGEGTQHF. In DNA, the CDR3 is TGTGCCAGCGGGGAGGGGGAGGGGACCCAGCATTTT.

At least ten counts were recorded for this clonotype. The chain joins TRBV5-1 to TRBJ2-1; 9 nucleotides line up with TRBD2. V dropped 0 bases and J dropped 1; count of bases not matched to a gene: 5. Germline V gene sequence: CDR1 SGHRS, CDR2 YFSETQ. This CDR3 spans 17 amino acids. The CDR3 protein is CASSLGSGGISYNEQFF. As DNA, the CDR3 is TGCGCCAGCAGCTTGGGTAGCGGGGGAATATCCTACAATGAGCAGTTCTTC.